These 4 T cell receptor beta chains came from one sample sequenced in a study of T cell responses to AZD1222 COVID-19 vaccine. Using immunoSEQ multiplex PCR, the repertoire was profiled, and TCRdb retains in-frame clones only, with some absent. The table includes more than 140,000 clones, around 88% detected once. The sample consisted of peripheral blood, taken on day 0 of MenACWY control vaccination. These TCRs come from an adult in good health.

In its sample, this clone was seen once. The chain has TRBV4-3 and TRBJ1-2, with D perhaps matching TRBD1 (5 bases). Germline V CDR1 and CDR2: LGHNA, YSLEER. V gave up 0 bases and J gave up 3 bases, with 11 bases separating them. The CDR3 runs 15 residues. The CDR3 reads CASSQDLARDYGYTF. CDR3 nucleotides: TGCGCCAGCAGCCAAGATCTTGCCAGGGACTATGGCTACACCTTC.

This clone was found once. This chain uses TRBV7-2 with TRBJ2-3; D is uncertain. Germline assignment: CDR1 SGHTA and CDR2 FQGNSA. The CDR3 has 14 amino acids. V dropped 5 bases and J dropped 0 bases, with 9 bases sitting between them. The chain's CDR3 is CASSPQRSTDTQYF. CDR3 in DNA: TGTGCCAGCAGCCCACAACGAAGCACAGATACGCAGTATTTT.

The genes are TRBV25-1 and TRBJ1-6, with 11 positions matching TRBD1. The CDR3 has 16 amino acids. Germline V gene lookup returns CDR1 MGHDK and CDR2 SYGVNS. V was clipped by 3 bases and J by 8 bases; unmatched bases: 6. The CDR3 here is CASSELGTGGHSPLHF. The CDR3, as DNA: TGTGCCAGCAGTGAGCTGGGGACAGGGGGTCATTCACCCCTCCACTTT.

The J gene is TRBJ2-1, the V gene TRBV19; 8 bases fit TRBD2. The CDR3 has 15 amino acids. Germline V gene lookup returns CDR1 LNHDA and CDR2 SQIVND (reference sequence). The V segment lost 3 bases and the J segment 1 base; nucleotides outside the gene matches: 2. The CDR3 DNA reads TGTGCCAGTAGTATTAGCGGGAATTCCTACAATGAGCAGTTCTTC. It yields the protein CASSISGNSYNEQFF.